This T cell receptor beta chain was obtained from a study of blood T cell repertoires in COVID-19. Study-level background: COVID-19 samples, acute and convalescent, were from the United States, Italy and Spain.

Trimming removed 1 base from V and 8 bases from J, with 11 bases in between. Germline CDR1 reads MGHDK; CDR2 reads SYGVNS. CDR3 length: 14 residues. Method: immunoSEQ multiplex PCR; TCRdb's copy keeps in-frame clones and lacks some. This table has some 290,000 clones, roughly 90% appearing once. This clonotype was obtained from a woman in her thirties with COVID-19, enrolled during active disease. The specimen sequenced was peripheral blood. V usage is TRBV25-1 and J usage is TRBJ1-4; D is uncertain. DNA for the CDR3: TGTGCCAGCAGTGAATCGGCGAAGAGGGAAAAACTGTTTTTT. Its protein is CASSESAKREKLFF. Based on the CDR3 plus reference TRBV25-1 and TRBJ1-4, the full variable domain is EADIYQTPRYLVIGTGKKITLECSQTMGHDKMYWYQQDPGMELHLIHYSYGVNSTEKGDLSSESTVSRIRTEHFPLTLESARPSHTSQYLCASSESAKREKLFFGSGTQLSVL.